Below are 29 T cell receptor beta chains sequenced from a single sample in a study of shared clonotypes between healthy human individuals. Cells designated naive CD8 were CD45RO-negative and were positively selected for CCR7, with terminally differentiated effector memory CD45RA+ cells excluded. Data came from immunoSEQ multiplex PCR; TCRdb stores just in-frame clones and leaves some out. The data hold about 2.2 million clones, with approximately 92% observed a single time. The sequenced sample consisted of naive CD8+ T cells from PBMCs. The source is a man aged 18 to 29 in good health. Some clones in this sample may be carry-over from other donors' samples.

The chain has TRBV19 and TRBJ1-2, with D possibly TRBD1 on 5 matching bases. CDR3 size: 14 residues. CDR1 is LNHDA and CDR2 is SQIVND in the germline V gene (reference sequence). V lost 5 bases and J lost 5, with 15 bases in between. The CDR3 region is CASSLGGHFYGYTF. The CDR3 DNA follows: TGTGCCAGTAGTTTGGGCGGACACTTTTATGGCTACACCTTC.

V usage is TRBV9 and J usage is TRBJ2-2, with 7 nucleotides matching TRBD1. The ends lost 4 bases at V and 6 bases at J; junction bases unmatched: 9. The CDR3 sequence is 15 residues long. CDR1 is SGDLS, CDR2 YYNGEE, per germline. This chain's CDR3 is CASSLDRVQAGELFF. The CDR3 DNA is TGTGCCAGCAGCCTCGACAGGGTCCAGGCCGGGGAGCTGTTTTTT.

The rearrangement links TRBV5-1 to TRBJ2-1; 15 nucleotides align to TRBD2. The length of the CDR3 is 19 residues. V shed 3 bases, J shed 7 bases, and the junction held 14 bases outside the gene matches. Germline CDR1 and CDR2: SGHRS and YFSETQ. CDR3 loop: CASSSGLAGGPRNTNEQFF. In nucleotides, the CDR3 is TGCGCCAGCAGCTCTGGACTAGCGGGAGGGCCGAGGAATACAAATGAGCAGTTCTTC.

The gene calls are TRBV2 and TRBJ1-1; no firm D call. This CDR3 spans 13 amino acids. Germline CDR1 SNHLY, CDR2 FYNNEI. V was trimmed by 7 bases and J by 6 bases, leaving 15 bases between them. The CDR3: CASKYLGEPEAFF. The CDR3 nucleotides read TGTGCCAGCAAATATTTGGGAGAACCTGAAGCTTTCTTT. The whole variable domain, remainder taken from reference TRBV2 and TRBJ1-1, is EPEVTQTPSHQVTQMGQEVILRCVPISNHLYFYWYRQILGQKVEFLVSFYNNEISEKSEIFDDQFSVERPDGSNFTLKIRSTKLEDSAMYFCASKYLGEPEAFFGQGTRLTVV.

The CDR3 nucleotides read TGTGCCAGCAGTTTACAAGATAATTCACCCCTCCACTTT. Encoded protein: CASSLQDNSPLHF. This rearrangement joins TRBV27 to TRBJ1-6; D ambiguous. Germline-derived CDR1 and CDR2 are MNHEY and SMNVEV (reference sequence). This CDR3 contains 13 residues. V was pared by 2 bases and J by 5 bases, with 4 bases between.

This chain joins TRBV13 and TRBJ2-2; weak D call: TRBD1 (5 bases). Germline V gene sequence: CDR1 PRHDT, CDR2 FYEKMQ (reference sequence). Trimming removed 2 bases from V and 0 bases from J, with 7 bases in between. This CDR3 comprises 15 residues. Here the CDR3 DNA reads TGTGCCAGCAGCTTAAGGACAACGAACACCGGGGAGCTGTTTTTT. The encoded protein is CASSLRTTNTGELFF.

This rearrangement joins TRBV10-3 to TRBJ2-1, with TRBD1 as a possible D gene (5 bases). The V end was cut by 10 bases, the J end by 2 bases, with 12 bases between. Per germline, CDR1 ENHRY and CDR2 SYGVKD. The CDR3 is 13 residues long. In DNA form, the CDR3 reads TGTGCCACTTCCAGGGTCGCCTACAATGAGCAGTTCTTC. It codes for CATSRVAYNEQFF.

CDR3 coding DNA: TGTGCCAGCAGTGGGAGCGGGGGTAGATTCTATGGCTACACCTTC. The encoded protein is CASSGSGGRFYGYTF. This chain uses TRBV28 with TRBJ1-2; TRBD1 is a possible D gene (5 bases). Trimming took 5 bases from V and 4 from J, leaving 17 bases between them. The CDR3 has 15 residues. Germline-derived CDR1 and CDR2 are MDHEN and SYDVKM.

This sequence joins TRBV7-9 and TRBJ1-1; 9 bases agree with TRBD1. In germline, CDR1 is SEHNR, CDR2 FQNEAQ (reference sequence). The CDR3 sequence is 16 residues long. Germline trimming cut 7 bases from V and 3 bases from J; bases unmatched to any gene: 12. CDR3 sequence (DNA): TGTGCCAGCACCCCTCGGGGGACAGGGCTATACACTGAAGCTTTCTTT. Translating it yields CASTPRGTGLYTEAFF.

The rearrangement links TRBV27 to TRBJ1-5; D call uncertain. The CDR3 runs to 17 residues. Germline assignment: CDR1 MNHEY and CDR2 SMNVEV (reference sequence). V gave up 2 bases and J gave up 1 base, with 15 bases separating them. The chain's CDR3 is CASSLKGGGKSNQPQHF. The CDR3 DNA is TGTGCCAGCAGTTTAAAAGGCGGAGGGAAAAGCAATCAGCCCCAGCATTTT.

The CDR3 region has the DNA TGTGCCAGCATCAATATGCGGGGAGGCTACACCTTC. Protein: CASINMRGGYTF. The chain carries TRBV27 and TRBJ1-2; D not certain. This CDR3 is built from 12 residues. V lost 7 bases, J lost 8 bases, and 14 bases lay in between. Per germline, CDR1 MNHEY and CDR2 SMNVEV (reference sequence).

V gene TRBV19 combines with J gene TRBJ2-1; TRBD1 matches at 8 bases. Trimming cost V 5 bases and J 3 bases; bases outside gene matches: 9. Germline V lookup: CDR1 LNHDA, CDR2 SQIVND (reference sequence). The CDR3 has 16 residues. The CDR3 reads CASSLDRDVGYNEQFF. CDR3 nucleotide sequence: TGTGCCAGTAGTTTGGACAGGGATGTTGGCTACAATGAGCAGTTCTTC.

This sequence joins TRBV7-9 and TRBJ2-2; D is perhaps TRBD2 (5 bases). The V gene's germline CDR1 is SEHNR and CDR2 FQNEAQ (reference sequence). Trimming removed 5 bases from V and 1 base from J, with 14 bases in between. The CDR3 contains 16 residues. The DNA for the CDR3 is TGTGCCAGCAGCGCAAGAGTGGCGGGGAACACCGGGGAGCTGTTTTTT. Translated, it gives CASSARVAGNTGELFF.

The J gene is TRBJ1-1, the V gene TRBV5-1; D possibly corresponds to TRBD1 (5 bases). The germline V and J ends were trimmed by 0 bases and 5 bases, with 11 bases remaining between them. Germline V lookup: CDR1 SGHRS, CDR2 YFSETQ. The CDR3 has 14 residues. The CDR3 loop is CASSLVGGPTEAFF. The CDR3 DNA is TGCGCCAGCAGCTTGGTGGGGGGTCCTACTGAAGCTTTCTTT.

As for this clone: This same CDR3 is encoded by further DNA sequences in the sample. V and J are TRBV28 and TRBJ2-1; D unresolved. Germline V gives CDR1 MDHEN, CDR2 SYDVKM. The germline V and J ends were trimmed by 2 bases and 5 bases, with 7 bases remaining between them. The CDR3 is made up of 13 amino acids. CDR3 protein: CASSLTGNNEQFF. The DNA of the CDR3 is TGTGCCAGCAGTTTAACCGGAAACAATGAGCAGTTCTTC.

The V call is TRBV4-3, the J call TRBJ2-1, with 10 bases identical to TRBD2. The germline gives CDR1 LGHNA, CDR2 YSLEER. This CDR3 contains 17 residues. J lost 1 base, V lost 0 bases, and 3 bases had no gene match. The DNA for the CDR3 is TGCGCCAGCAGCCAAGAACTAGCGGGACTTTCCTACAATGAGCAGTTCTTC. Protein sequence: CASSQELAGLSYNEQFF.

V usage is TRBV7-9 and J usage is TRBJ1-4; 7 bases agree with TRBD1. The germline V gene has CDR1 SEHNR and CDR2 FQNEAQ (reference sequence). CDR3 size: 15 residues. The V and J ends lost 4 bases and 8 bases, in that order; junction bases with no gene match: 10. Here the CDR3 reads CASSSARRGREKLFF. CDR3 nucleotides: TGTGCCAGCAGCTCCGCCCGCAGGGGGAGAGAAAAACTGTTTTTT.

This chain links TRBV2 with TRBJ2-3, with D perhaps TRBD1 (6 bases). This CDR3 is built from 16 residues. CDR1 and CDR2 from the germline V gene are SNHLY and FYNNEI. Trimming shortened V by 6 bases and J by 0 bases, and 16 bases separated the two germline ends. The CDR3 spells CASSLHGGGSTDTQYF. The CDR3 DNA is TGTGCCAGCAGCCTCCATGGGGGCGGAAGCACAGATACGCAGTATTTT.

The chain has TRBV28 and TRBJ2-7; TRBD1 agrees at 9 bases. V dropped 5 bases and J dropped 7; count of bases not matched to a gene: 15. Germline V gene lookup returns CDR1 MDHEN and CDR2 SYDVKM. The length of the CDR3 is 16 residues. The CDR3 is CASSNKGRDRVGEQYF. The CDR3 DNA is TGTGCCAGCAGTAACAAAGGTCGGGACAGGGTGGGGGAGCAGTACTTC.

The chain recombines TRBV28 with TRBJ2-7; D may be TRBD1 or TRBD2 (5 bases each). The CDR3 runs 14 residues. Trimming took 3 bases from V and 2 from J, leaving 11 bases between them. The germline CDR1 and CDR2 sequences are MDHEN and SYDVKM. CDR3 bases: TGTGCCAGCAGTTTCCGGGGCTTCCCCTACGAGCAGTACTTC. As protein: CASSFRGFPYEQYF.

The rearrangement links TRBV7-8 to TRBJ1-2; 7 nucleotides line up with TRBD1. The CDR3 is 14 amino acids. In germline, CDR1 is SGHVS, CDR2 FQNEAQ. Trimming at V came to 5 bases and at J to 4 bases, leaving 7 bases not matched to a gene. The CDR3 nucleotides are TGTGCCAGCAGCCCAGGGGGGTTATTCTATGGCTACACCTTC. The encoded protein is CASSPGGLFYGYTF.

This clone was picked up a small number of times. For the CDR3, the DNA is TGTGCCAGCAGTTACCGGGCCCCAATGACGAACACTGAAGCTTTCTTT. Its protein is CASSYRAPMTNTEAFF. The chain has TRBV2 and TRBJ1-1; D unclear. The V end was cut by 5 bases, the J end by 1 base, with 17 bases between. CDR1 and CDR2 from the germline V gene are SNHLY and FYNNEI. This CDR3 is built from 16 residues.

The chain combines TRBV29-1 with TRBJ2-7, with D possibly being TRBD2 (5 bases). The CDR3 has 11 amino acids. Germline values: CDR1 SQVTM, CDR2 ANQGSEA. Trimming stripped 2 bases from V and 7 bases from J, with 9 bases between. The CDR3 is CSVEITGEQYF. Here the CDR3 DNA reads TGCAGCGTTGAAATTACGGGGGAGCAGTACTTC.

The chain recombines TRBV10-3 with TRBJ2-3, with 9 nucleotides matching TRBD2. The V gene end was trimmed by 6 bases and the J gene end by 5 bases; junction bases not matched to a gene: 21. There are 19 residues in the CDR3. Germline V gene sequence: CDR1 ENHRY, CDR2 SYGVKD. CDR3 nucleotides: TGTGCCATCAGAGCCGGGGGAGCGGGAGGTCTAAGTGTGGGAGATACGCAGTATTTT. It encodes CAIRAGGAGGLSVGDTQYF.

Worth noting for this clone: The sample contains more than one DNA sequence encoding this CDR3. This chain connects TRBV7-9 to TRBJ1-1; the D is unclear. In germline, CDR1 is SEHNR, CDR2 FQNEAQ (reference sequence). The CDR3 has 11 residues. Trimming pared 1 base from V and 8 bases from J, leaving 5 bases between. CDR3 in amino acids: CASSLGGEAFF. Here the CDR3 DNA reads TGTGCCAGCAGCTTAGGAGGCGAAGCTTTCTTT.

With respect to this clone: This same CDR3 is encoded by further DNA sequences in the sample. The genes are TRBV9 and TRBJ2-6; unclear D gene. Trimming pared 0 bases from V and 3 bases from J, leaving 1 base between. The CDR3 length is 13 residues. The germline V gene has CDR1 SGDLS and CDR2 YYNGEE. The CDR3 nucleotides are TGTGCCAGCAGCGTAGATGGGGCCAACGTCCTGACTTTC. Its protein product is CASSVDGANVLTF.

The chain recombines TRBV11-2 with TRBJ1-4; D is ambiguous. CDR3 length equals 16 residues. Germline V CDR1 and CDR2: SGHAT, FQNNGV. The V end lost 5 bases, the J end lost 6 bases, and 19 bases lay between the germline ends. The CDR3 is CASSPGTGTNYEKLFF. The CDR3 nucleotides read TGTGCCAGCAGCCCGGGTACCGGAACAAACTATGAAAAACTGTTTTTT.

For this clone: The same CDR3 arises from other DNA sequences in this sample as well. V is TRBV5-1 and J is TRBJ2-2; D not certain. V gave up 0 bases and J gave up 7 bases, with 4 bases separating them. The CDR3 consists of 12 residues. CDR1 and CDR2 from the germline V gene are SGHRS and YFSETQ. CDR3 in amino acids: CASSLVVGELFF. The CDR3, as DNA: TGCGCCAGCAGCTTGGTTGTCGGGGAGCTGTTTTTT.

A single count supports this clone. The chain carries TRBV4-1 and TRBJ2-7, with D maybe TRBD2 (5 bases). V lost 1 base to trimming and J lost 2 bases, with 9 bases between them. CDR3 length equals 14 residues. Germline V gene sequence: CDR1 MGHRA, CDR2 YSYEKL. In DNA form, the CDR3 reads TGCGCCAGCAGCCAAGTGATTAGCGCCTACGAGCAGTACTTC. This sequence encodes CASSQVISAYEQYF.